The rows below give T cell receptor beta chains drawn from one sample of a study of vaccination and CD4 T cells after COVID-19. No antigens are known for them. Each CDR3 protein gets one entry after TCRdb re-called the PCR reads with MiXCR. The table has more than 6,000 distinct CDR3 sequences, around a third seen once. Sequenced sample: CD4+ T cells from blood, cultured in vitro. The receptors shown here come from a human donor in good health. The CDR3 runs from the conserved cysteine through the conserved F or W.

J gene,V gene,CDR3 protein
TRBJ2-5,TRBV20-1,CSARVVVQETQYF
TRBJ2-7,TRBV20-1,CSARDTGGQYF
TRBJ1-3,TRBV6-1,CASSRTGGADTIYF
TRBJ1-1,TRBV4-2,CASSLTSGTGLFVKAFF
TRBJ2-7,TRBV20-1,CSARTRGFYEQYF
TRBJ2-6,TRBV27,CASSLRHSGANVLTF
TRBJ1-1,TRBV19,CASSLQGSEAFF
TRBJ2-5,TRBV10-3,CATRETGGETQYF
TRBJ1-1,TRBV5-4,CASSQDRGTEAFF
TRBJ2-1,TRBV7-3,CASSPPGPGDSEQFF
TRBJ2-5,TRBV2,CASSGLEETQYF
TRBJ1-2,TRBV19,CASSIGTVYGYTF
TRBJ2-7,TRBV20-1,CSAPPGTSGSYEQYF
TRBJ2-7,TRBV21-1,CASNFHRTGGAYEQYF
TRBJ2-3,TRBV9,CASSVEGISTDTQYF
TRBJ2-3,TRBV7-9,CASSLAPDTQYF
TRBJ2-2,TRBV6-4,CASSGTSGSTGELFF
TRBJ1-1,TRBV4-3,CASSQNRDGEAFF
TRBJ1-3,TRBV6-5,CASSYPRGSGNTIYF
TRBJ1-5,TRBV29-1,CSVEDAVNQPQHF
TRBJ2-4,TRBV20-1,CSAREGATGWAKNIQYF
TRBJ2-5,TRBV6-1,CASSPMTSGTSRRQETQYF
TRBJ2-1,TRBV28,CASSLLAGGSRYNEQFF
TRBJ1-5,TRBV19,CASNSLATGVNQPQHF
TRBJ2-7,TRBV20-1,CSAPTRAAYEQYF
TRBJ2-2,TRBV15,CATSRDRGAPEDTGELFF
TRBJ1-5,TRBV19,CASSRGTGENQPQHF